This entry lists 21 T cell receptor beta chains sequenced from one sample in a study of PD-1 blockade in classical Hodgkin lymphoma. Sequencing was performed with immunoSEQ multiplex PCR; in TCRdb, only in-frame clones are kept and a portion is missing. The table lists some 90,000 clones, 83% of them singletons. As for time point: cycle 4 day 1 (C4D1), after 6 weeks of nivolumab. Relapse was seen in all patients after autologous stem cell transplantation, and brentuximab vedotin exposure was variable. The specimen was peripheral blood mononuclear cells (PBMCs), collected before the fourth cycle of nivolumab. All receptors derive from a human donor with classical Hodgkin lymphoma.

V gene TRBV5-4 combines with J gene TRBJ1-2; TRBD1 might be the D (6 bases). The germline V gene encodes CDR1 SGHNT and CDR2 YYREEE (reference sequence). V lost 6 bases and J lost 0, with 15 bases in between. The CDR3 has 15 residues. Here the CDR3 reads CASTREGHANYGYTF. CDR3 bases: TGTGCCAGCACCAGGGAGGGACACGCTAACTATGGCTACACCTTC.

This sequence joins TRBV7-2 and TRBJ2-5; D is perhaps TRBD2 (6 bases). Germline V gene data show CDR1 as SGHTA and CDR2 as FQGNSA. The CDR3 runs to 13 residues. V lost 5 bases and J lost 1, with 8 bases in between. DNA of the CDR3: TGTGCCAGCAGCCGGAGGGGCCAAGAGACCCAGTACTTC. It specifies CASSRRGQETQYF. The whole variable domain, remainder taken from reference TRBV7-2 and TRBJ2-5, is GAGVSQSPSNKVTEKGKDVELRCDPISGHTALYWYRQSLGQGLEFLIYFQGNSAPDKSGLPSDRFSAERTGGSVSTLTIQRTQQEDSAVYLCASSRRGQETQYFGPGTRLLVL.

The chain employs TRBV14 and TRBJ1-1; tentatively, D is TRBD1 (6 bases). Trimming left V 0 bases short and J 1 base short, with 18 bases between. Germline-derived CDR1 and CDR2 are SGHDN and FVKESK. This CDR3 has 18 residues. CDR3 DNA sequence: TGTGCCAGCAGCCAAGATGTAGGAGGGGGACGTTGGAACACTGAAGCTTTCTTT. Protein product: CASSQDVGGGRWNTEAFF.

The gene calls are TRBV19 and TRBJ1-2; D gene ambiguous. V lost 4 bases and J lost 4, with 13 bases in between. The CDR3 runs 14 residues. Germline V CDR1 and CDR2: LNHDA, SQIVND (reference sequence). The CDR3 sequence: CASSTRGPSYGYTF. As DNA, the CDR3 is TGTGCCAGTAGTACCCGCGGACCCAGCTATGGCTACACCTTC. Supplemented by reference TRBV19 and TRBJ1-2, the full variable domain reads DGGITQSPKYLFRKEGQNVTLSCEQNLNHDAMYWYRQDPGQGLRLIYYSQIVNDFQKGDIAEGYSVSREKKESFPLTVTSAQKNPTAFYLCASSTRGPSYGYTFGSGTRLTVV.

The chain is built from TRBV6-5 and TRBJ2-7; 8 bases match TRBD2. V gave up 2 bases and J gave up 3 bases; unmatched junction bases: 6. The CDR3 sequence is 15 residues long. From germline, CDR1 is MNHEY and CDR2 SVGAGI. The CDR3: CASSYPGRGGYEQYF. The CDR3 bases are TGTGCCAGCAGTTACCCCGGCCGGGGGGGCTACGAGCAGTACTTC.

The rearrangement uses TRBV6-5 and TRBJ2-5; 9 bases map to TRBD1. V shed 0 bases, J shed 4 bases, and the junction held 3 bases outside the gene matches. Germline V gives CDR1 MNHEY, CDR2 SVGAGI. The CDR3 has 15 amino acids. This chain's CDR3 is CASSYSGTGTETQYF. The CDR3 bases are TGTGCCAGCAGTTACTCCGGGACAGGGACAGAGACCCAGTACTTC.

The chain joins TRBV19 to TRBJ2-7; D may be TRBD2 (5 bases). The CDR3 has 15 amino acids. Trimming removed 5 bases from V and 2 bases from J, with 16 bases in between. Per the germline V gene, CDR1 is LNHDA and CDR2 is SQIVND (reference sequence). CDR3 loop: CASSPRGSSTYEQYF. CDR3 sequence (DNA): TGTGCCAGTAGTCCCCGGGGTAGCAGCACCTACGAGCAGTACTTC.

The chain uses TRBV10-3 and TRBJ1-4, with 7 bases that match TRBD1. Unmatched junction bases numbered 9, after V lost 5 bases and J lost 6 bases. The length of the CDR3 is 15 residues. Germline CDR1 is ENHRY and CDR2 is SYGVKD. CDR3 region: CAISLTGTEDEKLFF. CDR3 nucleotide sequence: TGTGCCATCAGTCTAACCGGGACAGAGGATGAAAAACTGTTTTTT.

J is TRBJ1-2 and V is TRBV5-6; D ambiguous. Trimming cost V 6 bases and J 2 bases, with 11 bases left between them. CDR1 SGHDT and CDR2 YYEEEE come from the germline V gene. This CDR3 contains 13 residues. This CDR3 is CASNPRENYGYTF. The CDR3 bases are TGTGCCAGCAACCCCCGGGAGAACTATGGCTACACCTTC.

This clone was found a few times. The genes are TRBV2 and TRBJ2-1; D uncertain. Deletions cut 8 bases from V and 4 bases from J, with 3 bases between. Germline CDR1 is SNHLY and CDR2 is FYNNEI. The CDR3 spans 10 residues. The CDR3 sequence: CASGYNEQFF. CDR3 DNA sequence: TGTGCCAGCGGATACAATGAGCAGTTCTTC.

The CDR3 protein is CASSLLSDTEAFF. The CDR3 nucleotides read TGTGCCAGCAGCCTCTTGTCGGACACTGAAGCTTTCTTT. The rearrangement joins TRBV7-9 to TRBJ1-1; no clear D gene. Germline V gives CDR1 SEHNR, CDR2 FQNEAQ (reference sequence). Trimming shortened V by 5 bases and J by 3 bases, and 10 bases separated the two germline ends. This CDR3 has 13 amino acids.

The V gene is TRBV7-9, the J gene TRBJ2-3; a possible D gene is TRBD2 (5 bases). The V gene's germline CDR1 is SEHNR and CDR2 FQNEAQ (reference sequence). Trimming stripped 0 bases from V and 4 bases from J, with 11 bases between. The CDR3 contains 15 residues. The CDR3 DNA reads TGTGCCAGCAGCTTAGCGGGAGTGGGTTCAGATACGCAGTATTTT. This gives the protein CASSLAGVGSDTQYF.

The chain recombines TRBV9 with TRBJ2-2; TRBD1 aligns across 9 bases. Trimming cost V 2 bases and J 0 bases; bases outside gene matches: 2. The CDR3 covers 16 residues. CDR1 and CDR2 (germline): SGDLS, YYNGEE. CDR3 sequence (DNA): TGTGCCAGCAGCGTTGACAGGGGGTCGAACACCGGGGAGCTGTTTTTT. The encoded protein is CASSVDRGSNTGELFF.

This clone was seen just once. The V gene is TRBV27, the J gene TRBJ1-2; a possible D gene is TRBD1 (5 bases). The CDR3 runs to 16 residues. V dropped 3 bases and J dropped 2 bases, with 16 bases sitting between them. Germline CDR1 reads MNHEY; CDR2 reads SMNVEV (reference sequence). The CDR3 here is CASSFYQGRGNYGYTF. For the CDR3, the DNA is TGTGCCAGCAGTTTCTACCAGGGTCGAGGGAACTATGGCTACACCTTC.

The rearrangement links TRBV5-4 to TRBJ1-2; 8 bases map to TRBD1. Germline V CDR1 and CDR2: SGHNT, YYREEE (reference sequence). V shed 4 bases and J 4 bases; nucleotides not matched to a gene: 9. This CDR3 has 15 residues. The CDR3 loop is CASSTRTGRTYGYTF. The CDR3 DNA reads TGTGCCAGCAGCACCCGGACAGGGCGAACCTATGGCTACACCTTC.

The chain recombines TRBV6-5 with TRBJ2-7; 8 positions match TRBD2. Germline values: CDR1 MNHEY, CDR2 SVGAGI. The J segment lost 3 bases and the V segment lost 3 bases, leaving 4 bases of the junction unmatched. The CDR3 totals 14 residues. CDR3 bases: TGTGCCAGCAGTTATAGCGGGACGGACTACGAGCAGTACTTC. Its translation is CASSYSGTDYEQYF.

This rearrangement joins TRBV6-5 to TRBJ1-1; unclear D gene. The V end lost 0 bases, the J end lost 2 bases, and 13 bases lay between the germline ends. Germline V gives CDR1 MNHEY, CDR2 SVGAGI. The CDR3 extends over 16 amino acids. The CDR3 protein is CASSYSSIPSNTEAFF. DNA for the CDR3: TGTGCCAGCAGTTACTCGAGTATCCCTAGCAACACTGAAGCTTTCTTT.

The chain uses TRBV2 and TRBJ1-5; possibly TRBD1 for D (5 bases). Germline V gives CDR1 SNHLY, CDR2 FYNNEI. CDR3 length: 15 amino acids. V lost 6 bases and J lost 5, with 17 bases in between. The CDR3 loop reads CASSATAGSYQPQHF. Written as DNA, the CDR3 is TGTGCCAGCAGCGCCACAGCAGGGTCTTATCAGCCCCAGCATTTT.

The chain recombines TRBV12-5 with TRBJ2-5; D is possibly TRBD1 (6 bases). V was cut by 6 bases and J by 5 bases, with 13 bases left in between. There are 13 residues in the CDR3. Germline CDR1 is LGHNT and CDR2 is FRNRAP. The CDR3 sequence: CASGEQGGETQYF. DNA for the CDR3: TGTGCTAGTGGCGAACAGGGCGGTGAGACCCAGTACTTC.

The genes are TRBV19 and TRBJ2-5; D possibly corresponds to TRBD1 (5 bases). The CDR3 contains 12 residues. V shed 4 bases and J shed 5 bases, with 8 bases lying between them. Germline lookup yields CDR1 LNHDA and CDR2 SQIVND (reference sequence). CDR3 nucleotide sequence: TGTGCCAGTAGTACAGGGTTGGAGACCCAGTACTTC. It translates to CASSTGLETQYF.

The chain joins TRBV28 to TRBJ1-2; 12 nucleotides agree with TRBD1. The CDR3 runs to 15 residues. The germline V gene encodes CDR1 MDHEN and CDR2 SYDVKM. Unmatched junction bases numbered 7, after V lost 3 bases and J lost 8 bases. Here the CDR3 reads CASSLGQGARRGYTF. DNA for the CDR3: TGTGCCAGCAGTTTGGGACAGGGGGCTCGGCGGGGCTACACCTTC.